This T cell receptor (beta chain) came from a study of breast tumors, draining lymph nodes, adjacent tissues. V was pared by 2 bases and J by 5 bases, with 18 bases between. Germline CDR1 is SGHAT and CDR2 is FQNNGV. CDR3 length: 16 residues. Samples came from axillary lymph nodes draining the breast cancer. Findings and caveats of the study: Compared with lymph nodes, tumors were less diverse; compared with nontumor tissue, more. Data only fit, rather than demonstrated, lymph node origin of most tumor T cells. The data were judged consistent with most tumor T cells coming from lymph node and expanding in tumor. Tumor and nontumor repertoires were significantly more similar in luminal-like than in basal-like breast cancer.

MiXCR, applied by TCRdb to the multiplex PCR reads, yields one record per CDR3 protein. The repertoire holds 150,000 to 200,000 distinct CDR3 sequences, with approximately 31% as singletons. Many counts were recorded for this clonotype. What it binds is unknown. The chain couples TRBV11-2 to TRBJ2-5; D may match TRBD1 or TRBD2 (5 bases each). Sample: axillary lymph node tissue. The sequence was collected from a female donor with breast cancer. Some clones in this sample may be carry-over from other donors' samples. The CDR3 region has the DNA TGTGCCAGCAGCTTAAGTGTTGGGGGATACGTGGAGACCCAGTACTTC. This gives the protein CASSLSVGGYVETQYF.